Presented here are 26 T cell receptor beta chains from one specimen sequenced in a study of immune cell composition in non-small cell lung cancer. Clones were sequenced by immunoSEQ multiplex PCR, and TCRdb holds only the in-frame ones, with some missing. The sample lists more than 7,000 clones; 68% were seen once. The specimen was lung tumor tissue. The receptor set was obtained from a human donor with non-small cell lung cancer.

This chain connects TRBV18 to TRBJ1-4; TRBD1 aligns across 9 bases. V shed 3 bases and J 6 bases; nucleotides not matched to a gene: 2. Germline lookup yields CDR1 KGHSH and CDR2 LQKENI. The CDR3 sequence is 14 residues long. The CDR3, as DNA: TGTGCCAGCTCACCGGGACAGGGAGATGAAAAACTGTTTTTT. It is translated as CASSPGQGDEKLFF. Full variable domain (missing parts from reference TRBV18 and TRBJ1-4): NAGVMQNPRHLVRRRGQEARLRCSPMKGHSHVYWYRQLPEEGLKFMVYLQKENIIDESGMPKERFSAEFPKEGPSILRIQQVVRGDSAAYFCASSPGQGDEKLFFGSGTQLSVL.

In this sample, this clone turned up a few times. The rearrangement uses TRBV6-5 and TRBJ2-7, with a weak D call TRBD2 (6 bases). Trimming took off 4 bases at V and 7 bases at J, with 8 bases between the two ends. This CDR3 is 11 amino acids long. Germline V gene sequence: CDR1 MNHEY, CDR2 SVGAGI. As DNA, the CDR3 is TGTGCCAGCAGTTCGGGAGTAGAGCAGTACTTC. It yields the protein CASSSGVEQYF.

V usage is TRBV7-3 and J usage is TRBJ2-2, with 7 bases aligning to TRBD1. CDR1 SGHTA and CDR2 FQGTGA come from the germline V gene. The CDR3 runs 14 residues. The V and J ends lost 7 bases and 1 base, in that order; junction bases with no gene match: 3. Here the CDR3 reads CASTRQGNTGELFF. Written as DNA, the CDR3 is TGTGCCAGCACCCGACAGGGGAACACCGGGGAGCTGTTTTTT.

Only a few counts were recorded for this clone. The CDR3 DNA sequence: TGTGCCTGGAGTGTACGGGTTTCACCCCTCCACTTT. Translated: CAWSVRVSPLHF. The V call is TRBV30, the J call TRBJ1-6; no definite D call. This CDR3 is 12 amino acids long. The V gene lost 0 bases and the J gene lost 9 bases, with 6 bases spanning the gap. Germline V CDR1 and CDR2: GTSNPN, SVGIG (reference sequence).

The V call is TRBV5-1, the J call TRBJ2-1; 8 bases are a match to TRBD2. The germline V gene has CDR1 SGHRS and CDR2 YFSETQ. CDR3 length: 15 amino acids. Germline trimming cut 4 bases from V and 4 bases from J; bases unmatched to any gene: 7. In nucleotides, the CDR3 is TGCGCCAGCAGCCCCTTTCGGGGGGGATACAATGAGCAGTTCTTC. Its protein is CASSPFRGGYNEQFF.

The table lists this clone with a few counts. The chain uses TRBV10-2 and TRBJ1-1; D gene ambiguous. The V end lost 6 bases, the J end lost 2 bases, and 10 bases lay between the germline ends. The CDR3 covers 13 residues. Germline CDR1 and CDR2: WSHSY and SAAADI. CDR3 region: CASRATRNTEAFF. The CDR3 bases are TGCGCCAGCAGAGCTACTCGAAACACTGAAGCTTTCTTT.

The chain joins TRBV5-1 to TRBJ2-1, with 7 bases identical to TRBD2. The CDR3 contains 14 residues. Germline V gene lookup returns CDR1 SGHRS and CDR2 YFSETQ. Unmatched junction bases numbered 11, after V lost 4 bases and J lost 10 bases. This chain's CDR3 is CASSPIDRGGEQFF. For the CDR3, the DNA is TGCGCCAGCAGCCCGATCGATCGGGGAGGGGAGCAGTTCTTC.

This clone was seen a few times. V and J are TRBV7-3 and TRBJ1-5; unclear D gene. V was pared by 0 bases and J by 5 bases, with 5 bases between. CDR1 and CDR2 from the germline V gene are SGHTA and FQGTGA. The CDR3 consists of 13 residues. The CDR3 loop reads CASSLTFDQPQHF. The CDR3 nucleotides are TGTGCCAGCAGCTTAACGTTCGATCAGCCCCAGCATTTT.

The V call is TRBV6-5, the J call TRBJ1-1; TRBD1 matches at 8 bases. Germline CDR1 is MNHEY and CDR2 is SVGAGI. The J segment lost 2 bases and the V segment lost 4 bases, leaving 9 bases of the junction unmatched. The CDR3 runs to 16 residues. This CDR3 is CASSSRTGRRNTEAFF. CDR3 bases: TGTGCCAGCAGTTCAAGGACAGGGCGAAGAAACACTGAAGCTTTCTTT.

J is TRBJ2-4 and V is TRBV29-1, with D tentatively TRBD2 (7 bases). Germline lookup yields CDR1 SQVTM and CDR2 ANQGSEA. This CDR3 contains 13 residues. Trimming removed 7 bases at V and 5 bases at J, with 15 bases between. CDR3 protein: CSAEGGGENIQYF. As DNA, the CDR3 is TGCAGCGCCGAGGGGGGAGGGGAAAACATTCAGTACTTC.

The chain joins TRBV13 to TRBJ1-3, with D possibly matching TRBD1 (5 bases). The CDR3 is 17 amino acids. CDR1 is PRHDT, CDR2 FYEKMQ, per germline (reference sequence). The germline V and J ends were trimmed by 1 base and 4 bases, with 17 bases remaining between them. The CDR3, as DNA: TGTGCCAGCAGCTTAGAGGCGGGGCCCCCGGGGGGAAACACCATATATTTT. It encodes CASSLEAGPPGGNTIYF. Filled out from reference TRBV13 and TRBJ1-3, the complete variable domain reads AAGVIQSPRHLIKEKRETATLKCYPIPRHDTVYWYQQGPGQDPQFLISFYEKMQSDKGSIPDRFSAQQFSDYHSELNMSSLELGDSALYFCASSLEAGPPGGNTIYFGEGSWLTVV.

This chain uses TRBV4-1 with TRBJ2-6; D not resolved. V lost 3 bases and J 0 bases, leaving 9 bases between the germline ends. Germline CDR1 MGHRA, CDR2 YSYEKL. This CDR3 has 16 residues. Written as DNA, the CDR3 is TGCGCCAGCAGCCACCCGTTCAGCTCTGGGGCCAACGTCCTGACTTTC. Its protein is CASSHPFSSGANVLTF.

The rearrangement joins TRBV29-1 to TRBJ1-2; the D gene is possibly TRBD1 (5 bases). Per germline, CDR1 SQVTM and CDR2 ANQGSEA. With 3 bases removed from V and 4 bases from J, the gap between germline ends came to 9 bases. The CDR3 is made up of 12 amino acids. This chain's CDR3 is CSVDRGLYGYTF. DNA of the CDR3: TGCAGCGTTGATAGGGGACTCTATGGCTACACCTTC.

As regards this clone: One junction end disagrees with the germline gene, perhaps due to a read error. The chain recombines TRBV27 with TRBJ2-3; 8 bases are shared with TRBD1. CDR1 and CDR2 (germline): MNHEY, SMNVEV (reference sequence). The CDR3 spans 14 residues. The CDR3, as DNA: TGTGCCACCAGTGACAGGGGTGGCACAGATACGCAGTATTTT. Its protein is CATSDRGGTDTQYF.

This chain's CDR3 is CASTQGQYNSPLHF. The CDR3 DNA follows: TGTGCCAGTACCCAGGGACAGTATAATTCACCCCTCCACTTT. The chain uses TRBV19 and TRBJ1-6, with 7 bases lining up with TRBD1. The CDR3 runs to 14 residues. V was clipped by 7 bases and J by 4 bases; unmatched bases: 4. From germline, CDR1 is LNHDA and CDR2 SQIVND (reference sequence). The variable domain in full, completed from reference TRBV19 and TRBJ1-6, reads DGGITQSPKYLFRKEGQNVTLSCEQNLNHDAMYWYRQDPGQGLRLIYYSQIVNDFQKGDIAEGYSVSREKKESFPLTVTSAQKNPTAFYLCASTQGQYNSPLHFGNGTRLTVT.

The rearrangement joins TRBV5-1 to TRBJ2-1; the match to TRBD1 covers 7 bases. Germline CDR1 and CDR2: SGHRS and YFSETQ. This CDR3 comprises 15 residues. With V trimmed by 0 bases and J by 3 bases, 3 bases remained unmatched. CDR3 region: CASSLEQGLYNEQFF. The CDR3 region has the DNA TGCGCCAGCAGCTTGGAACAGGGGCTCTACAATGAGCAGTTCTTC.

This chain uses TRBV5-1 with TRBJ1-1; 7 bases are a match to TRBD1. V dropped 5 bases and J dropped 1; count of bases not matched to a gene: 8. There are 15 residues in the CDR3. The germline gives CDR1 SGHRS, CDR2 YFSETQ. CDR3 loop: CASRLSPGGNTEAFF. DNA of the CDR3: TGCGCCAGCAGATTATCACCAGGGGGGAACACTGAAGCTTTCTTT.

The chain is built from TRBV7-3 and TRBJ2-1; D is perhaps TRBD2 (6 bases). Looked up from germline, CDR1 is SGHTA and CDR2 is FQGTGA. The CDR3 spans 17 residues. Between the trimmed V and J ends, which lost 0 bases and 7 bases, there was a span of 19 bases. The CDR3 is CASSLTGGGVGGNEQFF. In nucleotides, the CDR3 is TGTGCCAGCAGCTTAACAGGTGGCGGGGTAGGAGGGAATGAGCAGTTCTTC.

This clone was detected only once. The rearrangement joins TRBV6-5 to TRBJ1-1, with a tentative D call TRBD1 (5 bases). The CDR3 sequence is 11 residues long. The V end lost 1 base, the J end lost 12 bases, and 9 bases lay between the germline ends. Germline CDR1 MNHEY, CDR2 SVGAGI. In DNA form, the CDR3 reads TGTGCCAGCAGTTACTTGGGGCTATCTTTCTTT. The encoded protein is CASSYLGLSFF.

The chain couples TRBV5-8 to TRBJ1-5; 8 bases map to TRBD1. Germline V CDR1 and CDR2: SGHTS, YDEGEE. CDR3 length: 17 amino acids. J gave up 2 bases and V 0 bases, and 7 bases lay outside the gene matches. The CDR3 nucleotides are TGTGCCAGCAGCTTGGGCCTAGGACAGGGCGGCAATCAGCCCCAGCATTTT. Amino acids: CASSLGLGQGGNQPQHF.

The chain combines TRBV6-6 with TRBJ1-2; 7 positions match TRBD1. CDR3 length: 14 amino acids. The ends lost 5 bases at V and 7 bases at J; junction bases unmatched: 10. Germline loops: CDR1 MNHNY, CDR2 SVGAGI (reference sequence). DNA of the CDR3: TGTGCCAGCAGTGACCAGGGGGGAGGAGGTGGCTACACCTTC. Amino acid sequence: CASSDQGGGGGYTF.

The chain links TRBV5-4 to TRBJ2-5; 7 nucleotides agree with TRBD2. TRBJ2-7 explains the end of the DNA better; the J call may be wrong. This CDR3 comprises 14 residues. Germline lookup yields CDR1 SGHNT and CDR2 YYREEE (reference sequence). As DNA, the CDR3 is TGTGCCAGCAGCTTGGGTGGGGGGGAAGACGAGCAGTACTTC. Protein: CASSLGGGEDEQYF.

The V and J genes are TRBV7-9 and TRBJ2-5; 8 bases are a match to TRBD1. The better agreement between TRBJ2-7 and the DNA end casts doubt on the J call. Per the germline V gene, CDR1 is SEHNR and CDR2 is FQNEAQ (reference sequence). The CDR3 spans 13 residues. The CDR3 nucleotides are TGTGCCAGCAGCTTGACAGGGGTAGGCGAGCAGTACTTC. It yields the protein CASSLTGVGEQYF.

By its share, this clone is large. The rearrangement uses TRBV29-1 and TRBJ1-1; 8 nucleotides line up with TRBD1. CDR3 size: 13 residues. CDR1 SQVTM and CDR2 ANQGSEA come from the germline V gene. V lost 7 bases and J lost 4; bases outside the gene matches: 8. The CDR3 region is CSAQTGTGTEAFF. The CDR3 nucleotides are TGCAGCGCCCAGACAGGGACAGGCACTGAAGCTTTCTTT.

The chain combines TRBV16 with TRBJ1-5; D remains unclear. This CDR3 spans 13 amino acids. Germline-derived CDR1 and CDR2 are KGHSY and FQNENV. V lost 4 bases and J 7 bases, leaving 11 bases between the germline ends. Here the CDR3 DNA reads TGTGCCAGCAGCCCACAGAGGGAACAGCCCCAGCATTTT. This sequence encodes CASSPQREQPQHF.

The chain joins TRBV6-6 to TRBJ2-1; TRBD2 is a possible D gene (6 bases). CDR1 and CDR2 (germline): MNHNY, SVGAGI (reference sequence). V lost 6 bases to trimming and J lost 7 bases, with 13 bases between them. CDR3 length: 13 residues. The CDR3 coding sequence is TGTGCCAGCAGAAGGGATAGCGGAAATGAGCAGTTCTTC. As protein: CASRRDSGNEQFF.